A selection of T cell receptor beta chains follows, all from one sample in a study of T cells in Graves' hyperthyroidism and ophthalmopathy. TCRdb redid the calling of the multiplex PCR reads with MiXCR, one entry per CDR3 protein. Of 300,000 to 450,000 distinct CDR3 sequences listed, about 15% were seen once; the top ten hold 28%. Sample: blood. These receptors were collected from a woman aged 18-29 years with Graves' hyperthyroidism that later progressed to Graves' ophthalmopathy. CDR3s include the opening cysteine and the closing phenylalanine or tryptophan. A D gene is named only where the DNA matches it firmly. Not every row has a clone size; where given, it reads once, few, many or a size class.

DNA: TGTGCCAGCAGCCTCAGGGGGCGAAGGTCCGGGGAGCTGTTTTTT; CDR3: CASSLRGRRSGELFF; D: TRBD1; V: TRBV28; size: few; J: TRBJ2-2
DNA: TGTGCCTGGAGCCTACCGGGACAGGGGAATCAGCCCCAGCATTTT; CDR3: CAWSLPGQGNQPQHF; D: TRBD1; V: TRBV30; size: many; J: TRBJ1-5
DNA: TGTGCCAGCAGTGGGAGGCGCACAGATACGCAGTATTTT; CDR3: CASSGRRTDTQYF; D: -; V: TRBV2; size: many; J: TRBJ2-3
DNA: TGTGCCACCAGCAGAGATTTTAGCGGGGGGATATACGAGCAGTACTTC; CDR3: CATSRDFSGGIYEQYF; D: TRBD2; V: TRBV15; size: -; J: TRBJ2-7
DNA: TGTGCCAGCACCCGGGACAGGGCCCCCTACGAGCAGTACTTC; CDR3: CASTRDRAPYEQYF; D: TRBD1; V: TRBV6-1; size: many; J: TRBJ2-7
DNA: TGTGCCAGCAGCCACAGGGGGGGAGCTGAAAAACTGTTTTTT; CDR3: CASSHRGGAEKLFF; D: TRBD1; V: TRBV3-1; size: few; J: TRBJ1-4
DNA: TGTGCCAGCAAGGGAGGGAACAATGAGCAGTTCTTC; CDR3: CASKGGNNEQFF; D: TRBD2; V: TRBV2; size: many; J: TRBJ2-1
DNA: TGTGCCAGCAGTACAACAGGCGGGCGGAAGCAGTACTTC; CDR3: CASSTTGGRKQYF; D: -; V: TRBV6-1; size: few; J: TRBJ2-7
DNA: TGTGCCAGCAGATTACGGACTAGCGGGAGTCGGTACGAGCAGTACTTC; CDR3: CASRLRTSGSRYEQYF; D: TRBD2; V: TRBV2; size: many; J: TRBJ2-7
DNA: TGCAGCGTTGAAGGGACAGAGACTAGCACAGATACGCAGTATTTT; CDR3: CSVEGTETSTDTQYF; D: -; V: TRBV29-1; size: many; J: TRBJ2-3
DNA: TGTGCCAGCAGTTACTCGAAATCGATTACAGGGACCCCCTACAATGAGCAGTTCTTC; CDR3: CASSYSKSITGTPYNEQFF; D: -; V: TRBV6-5; size: -; J: TRBJ2-1
DNA: TGCAGTGCTAGAGGGGGCGTCGTCTACGGAGGTCGGCAGTTCTTC; CDR3: CSARGGVVYGGRQFF; D: -; V: TRBV20-1; size: many; J: TRBJ2-1
DNA: TGTGCCAGCAGAGAACTTCCGCCTTGGGCCTCCTACGAGCAGTACTTC; CDR3: CASRELPPWASYEQYF; D: -; V: TRBV6-1; size: many; J: TRBJ2-7
DNA: TGTGCCACCAGCAGACTGACAGGGGGCTTATACTACGAGCAGTACTTC; CDR3: CATSRLTGGLYYEQYF; D: TRBD1; V: TRBV15; size: many; J: TRBJ2-7
DNA: TGTGCCACCAGTGCTGGGGGGGGAGAGACCCAGTACTTC; CDR3: CATSAGGGETQYF; D: TRBD2; V: TRBV24-1; size: -; J: TRBJ2-5
DNA: TGCAGTGTTAGAGGATCGTGGCTAGCGGGAGTGTCCTACGAGCAGTACTTC; CDR3: CSVRGSWLAGVSYEQYF; D: TRBD2; V: TRBV20-1; size: many; J: TRBJ2-7
DNA: TGTGCCAGCGGATCCGGGGCCGAGCAGTACTTC; CDR3: CASGSGAEQYF; D: -; V: TRBV5-8; size: many; J: TRBJ2-7
DNA: TGCGCCAGCAGCCAAGTTGAGTTCTCCTACGAGCAGTACTTC; CDR3: CASSQVEFSYEQYF; D: -; V: TRBV4-3; size: few; J: TRBJ2-7
DNA: TGTGCCAGCAGCGCCGGACTAGGGTACGAGCAGTACTTC; CDR3: CASSAGLGYEQYF; D: TRBD2; V: TRBV5-6; size: few; J: TRBJ2-7
DNA: TGTGCCAGCAGCGTAGCAGGGGGGTTCACAGATACGCAGTATTTT; CDR3: CASSVAGGFTDTQYF; D: -; V: TRBV9; size: many; J: TRBJ2-3
DNA: TGTGCCAGCAGTCAAGAGATCGACCCAGAGAGCAACTACGAGCAGTACTTC; CDR3: CASSQEIDPESNYEQYF; D: -; V: TRBV28; size: many; J: TRBJ2-7
DNA: TGTGCCAGCAGCCCGCAGGTCCTTGCGGGAGCCGATCCCTCCTACAATGAGCAGTTCTTC; CDR3: CASSPQVLAGADPSYNEQFF; D: TRBD2; V: TRBV7-8; size: many; J: TRBJ2-1
DNA: TGTGCCAGCAGTCCCAGCGGGAGGGGACCCTACGAGCAGTACTTC; CDR3: CASSPSGRGPYEQYF; D: TRBD2; V: TRBV7-9; size: many; J: TRBJ2-7
DNA: TGTGCCTGCGCCCTCCGGGACAATGAGCAGTTCTTC; CDR3: CACALRDNEQFF; D: -; V: TRBV12-3/TRBV12-4; size: many; J: TRBJ2-1
DNA: TGTGCCAGCAGCCAAGGACTAGCGGGAGGTTTCGACGAGCAGTACTTC; CDR3: CASSQGLAGGFDEQYF; D: TRBD2; V: TRBV4-2; size: -; J: TRBJ2-7
DNA: TGTGCCAGTAGTATTGATCAGGGAGGGCTCAATGAGCAGTTCTTC; CDR3: CASSIDQGGLNEQFF; D: TRBD2; V: TRBV19; size: -; J: TRBJ2-1
DNA: TGTGCCTGGGAGCCAACCACCAGGGGGGCTTCACCCCTCCACTTT; CDR3: CAWEPTTRGASPLHF; D: TRBD1; V: TRBV30; size: -; J: TRBJ1-6
DNA: TGTGCCAGCAGCCCTAAAGTGGGCACAGATACGCAGTATTTT; CDR3: CASSPKVGTDTQYF; D: -; V: TRBV7-3; size: -; J: TRBJ2-3
DNA: TGTGCCAGCGGTGGAGGGAATGATTCACCCCTCCACTTT; CDR3: CASGGGNDSPLHF; D: -; V: TRBV28; size: many; J: TRBJ1-6
DNA: TGCGCCAGCAGCCAGTGGGTAAGAGGGACAGGGAGTGCTGGGGCCAACGTCCTGACTTTC; CDR3: CASSQWVRGTGSAGANVLTF; D: TRBD1; V: TRBV4-3; size: once; J: TRBJ2-6
DNA: TGTGCCAGCAGTTTGACCTATAATTCACCCCTCCACTTT; CDR3: CASSLTYNSPLHF; D: -; V: TRBV14; size: -; J: TRBJ1-6
DNA: TGTGCCAGTAGTAAAACGGGACAGAGCAATCAGCCCCAGCATTTT; CDR3: CASSKTGQSNQPQHF; D: TRBD1; V: TRBV19; size: -; J: TRBJ1-5
DNA: TGTGCCAGCAGCTCACTAAGCGGATACGAGCAGTACTTC; CDR3: CASSSLSGYEQYF; D: -; V: TRBV7-2; size: few; J: TRBJ2-7
DNA: TGTGCCAGCAGTCACCCGTACCAAGAGACCCAGTACTTC; CDR3: CASSHPYQETQYF; D: -; V: TRBV27; size: many; J: TRBJ2-5
DNA: TGTGCCATCAGGGGGGGACTAGCGCAGAGCTCCTACAATGAGCAGTTCTTC; CDR3: CAIRGGLAQSSYNEQFF; D: TRBD2; V: TRBV10-3; size: -; J: TRBJ2-1
DNA: TGTGCCAGCAGTTTAACTCGAGTACTTGAGACCTTCGTTCCGGCAAATACGCAGTATTTT; CDR3: CASSLTRVLETFVPANTQYF; D: -; V: TRBV28; size: many; J: TRBJ2-3
DNA: TGTGCCAGCACCCAACCCGAGGACAGGGTGAACACTGAAGCTTTCTTT; CDR3: CASTQPEDRVNTEAFF; D: TRBD1; V: TRBV6-2/TRBV6-3; size: many; J: TRBJ1-1
DNA: TGTGCCTGGAACGTGGACCCGCAGAACACTGAAGCTTTCTTT; CDR3: CAWNVDPQNTEAFF; D: -; V: TRBV30; size: many; J: TRBJ1-1
DNA: TGTGCCAGCAGCCGATGGACAGGGACGGTCACTGAAGCTTTCTTT; CDR3: CASSRWTGTVTEAFF; D: TRBD1; V: TRBV9; size: many; J: TRBJ1-1
DNA: TGTGCCAGCTTGCATTCCCAGGGGACAGTAGAAGAAAAACTGTTTTTT; CDR3: CASLHSQGTVEEKLFF; D: TRBD1; V: TRBV28; size: many; J: TRBJ1-4
DNA: TGTGCCAGCAGCTCCAACCGGAGAGAGCAGTACTTC; CDR3: CASSSNRREQYF; D: -; V: TRBV7-6; size: -; J: TRBJ2-7
DNA: TGTGCCACCAGCAGAGAGGTGCCAGCCGGGGCTTCTGGAAACACCATATATTTT; CDR3: CATSREVPAGASGNTIYF; D: -; V: TRBV15; size: many; J: TRBJ1-3
DNA: TGTGCCAGCAGTTACCTAGGACCGAAGAACTACGAGCAGTACTTC; CDR3: CASSYLGPKNYEQYF; D: -; V: TRBV6-2/TRBV6-3; size: many; J: TRBJ2-7
DNA: TGTGCCTGGAGTTCAGGGCTCGGGGAAAAACTGTTTTTT; CDR3: CAWSSGLGEKLFF; D: -; V: TRBV30; size: many; J: TRBJ1-4
DNA: TGTGCCAGCAGTCTATCGGGACAGGGGGCCGATGAGCAGTTCTTC; CDR3: CASSLSGQGADEQFF; D: TRBD1; V: TRBV27; size: many; J: TRBJ2-1
DNA: TGTGCCAGCAGCCAAGTCCAGAACACCGGGGAGCTGTTTTTT; CDR3: CASSQVQNTGELFF; D: -; V: TRBV3-1; size: many; J: TRBJ2-2
DNA: TGCAGCGTTGACGACAGGCCGAGGGGGTATGGCTACACCTTC; CDR3: CSVDDRPRGYGYTF; D: -; V: TRBV29-1; size: -; J: TRBJ1-2
DNA: TGTGCCAGCAAACGACCGGGACAGAACGTCCTGACTTTC; CDR3: CASKRPGQNVLTF; D: TRBD1; V: TRBV27; size: many; J: TRBJ2-6
DNA: TGTGCCAGCAGTTTAGAAGTGGCGAGGGGTTCCGAAGGGTCAGATACGCAGTATTTT; CDR3: CASSLEVARGSEGSDTQYF; D: -; V: TRBV28; size: many; J: TRBJ2-3
DNA: TGTGCCAGCAGTGGGGGACTAGCGGGAGCAGATACGCAGTATTTT; CDR3: CASSGGLAGADTQYF; D: TRBD2; V: TRBV2; size: many; J: TRBJ2-3
DNA: TGTGCCAGCAGTTCCGGCGTTTGGACAGCCCAAGAGACCCAGTACTTC; CDR3: CASSSGVWTAQETQYF; D: -; V: TRBV12-3/TRBV12-4; size: many; J: TRBJ2-5
DNA: TGTGCCAGTAGTATTACCGTCAGTTACTCTGGGGCCAACGTCCTGACTTTC; CDR3: CASSITVSYSGANVLTF; D: -; V: TRBV19; size: -; J: TRBJ2-6
DNA: TGCAGTGCTAGAGGTGTAGCCCATTTTAATTCACCCCTCCACTTT; CDR3: CSARGVAHFNSPLHF; D: -; V: TRBV20-1; size: once; J: TRBJ1-6
DNA: TGTGCCAGCAGTAGGGACAACTCCTACGAGCAGTACTTC; CDR3: CASSRDNSYEQYF; D: -; V: TRBV6-1; size: many; J: TRBJ2-7